A few counts support the clone carrying this T cell receptor beta chain. Antigen: not known. These data originate in a study of T-cell memory formation after mild COVID-19. Study summary: Each donor largely had its own TCR clusters. General observations from the study: Cross-reactive memory seemingly joined, as some responding clones were found in pre-infection memory. While clones contracting from day 15 to 85 were balanced between CD4 and CD8, later expanders leaned CD4+. The main location of contracting CD4+ clones was CM and EM, and that of contracting CD8+ clones was EMRA.

The CDR3 extends over 15 amino acids. The germline V gene encodes CDR1 SGDLS and CDR2 YYNGEE. V shed 3 bases, J shed 6 bases, and the junction held 10 bases outside the gene matches. TCRdb re-derived calls from the 5' RACE reads in MiXCR, one entry per CDR3 protein. The table includes just under 550,000 distinct CDR3 sequences, about 20% detected once. Sequencing was carried out using PBMCs or a T cell subset sorted from them (not recorded which). This chain joins TRBV9 and TRBJ1-1, with TRBD1 matching 8 bases. This clonotype originated in an adult woman who had mild COVID-19 (a few samples of this study predate the infection). Cell type and time point are not known. The CDR3: CASSATRGPLAEAFF. The CDR3 DNA reads as TGTGCCAGCAGCGCGACCAGGGGGCCCCTGGCTGAAGCTTTCTTT.